Listed below are T cell receptor beta chains from one sample, sequenced in a study of cytomegalovirus exposure and HLA in healthy donors. The method was immunoSEQ multiplex PCR; TCRdb's version includes in-frame clones alone and lacks a portion of them. The sample contains more than 85,000 clones, about 77% of which appear only once. Sequencing was done on a sample of PBMCs. All receptors derive from a woman aged 18-35 years in good health and CMV-seropositive. Both conserved end residues are part of each CDR3. D genes are given only for firm matches. The listing skips clone size in some rows; elsewhere it reads once, few, many or a size class.

V,length,J,D,size,CDR3,DNA
TRBV5-1,16,TRBJ2-1,TRBD2,NA,CASRPAGLAGYNEQFF,TGCGCCAGCAGACCAGCCGGACTAGCGGGATACAATGAGCAGTTCTTC
TRBV29-1,12,TRBJ1-1,NA,NA,CSVEDGQLVAFF,TGCAGCGTTGAAGACGGCCAGCTAGTAGCTTTCTTT
TRBV27,17,TRBJ2-3,TRBD2,NA,CASSLTSRLAGGDTQYF,TGTGCCAGCAGTTTAACCTCGAGACTAGCGGGAGGAGATACGCAGTATTTT
TRBV10-3,15,TRBJ1-5,NA,NA,CAISDGRDSNQPQHF,TGTGCCATCAGTGACGGGAGAGATAGCAATCAGCCCCAGCATTTT
TRBV28,17,TRBJ2-3,TRBD2,NA,CASSLGQAGAWSDTQYF,TGTGCCAGCAGTTTGGGGCAAGCGGGAGCATGGTCGGATACGCAGTATTTT
TRBV2,13,TRBJ2-3,TRBD1,NA,CASSGQGTDTQYF,TGTGCCAGCAGCGGACAGGGGACAGATACGCAGTATTTT
TRBV7-3,14,TRBJ2-1,TRBD2,NA,CASSLSGTNNEQFF,TGTGCCAGCAGCTTGTCCGGGACTAACAATGAGCAGTTCTTC
TRBV10-2,15,TRBJ2-3,TRBD2,NA,CASSTQREGTDTQYF,TGCGCCAGCAGTACTCAGCGGGAGGGCACAGATACGCAGTATTTT
TRBV30,13,TRBJ2-2,NA,NA,CAWSVPSLGELFF,TGTGCCTGGAGTGTCCCTAGCCTCGGGGAGCTGTTTTTT
TRBV7-8,12,TRBJ1-1,TRBD1,NA,CATDRGGTEAFF,TGTGCCACTGACAGGGGGGGCACTGAAGCTTTCTTT
TRBV5-1,14,TRBJ2-5,NA,many,CASSLGANQETQYF,TGCGCCAGCAGCTTGGGAGCAAATCAAGAGACCCAGTACTTC
TRBV5-1,15,TRBJ2-5,TRBD1,few,CASSLEFRGKETQYF,TGCGCCAGCAGCTTGGAGTTCAGGGGGAAGGAGACCCAGTACTTC
TRBV21-1,18,TRBJ2-4,NA,NA,CASSKGEGKGLTKNIQYF,TGTGCCAGCAGCAAAGGGGAGGGGAAGGGTCTCACCAAAAACATTCAGTACTTC
TRBV27,12,TRBJ2-5,NA,NA,CASMEGSGTQYF,TGTGCCAGCATGGAGGGGTCGGGGACCCAGTACTTC
TRBV7-9,14,TRBJ1-1,NA,NA,CASSFGTDSDQAFF,TGTGCCAGCAGCTTTGGAACGGACAGTGATCAAGCTTTCTTT
TRBV18,15,TRBJ2-1,NA,NA,CASSGRLESRNEQFF,TGTGCCAGCTCGGGAAGACTAGAGAGTCGCAATGAGCAGTTCTTC
TRBV4-1,16,TRBJ2-2,NA,NA,CASSQRGHSRTGELFF,TGCGCCAGCAGCCAAAGAGGCCACTCGAGGACCGGGGAGCTGTTTTTT
TRBV14,18,TRBJ1-1,NA,few,CASSQSPQLGAAHTEAFF,TGTGCCAGCAGCCAATCCCCACAATTGGGGGCAGCTCACACTGAAGCTTTCTTT
TRBV18,13,TRBJ2-7,NA,NA,CASSPENFYEQYF,TGTGCCAGCTCACCAGAGAACTTCTACGAGCAGTACTTC
TRBV7-8,14,TRBJ1-2,TRBD1,few,CASSSGERGHGYTF,TGTGCCAGCAGCTCAGGGGAGAGGGGGCACGGCTACACCTTC
TRBV7-9,18,TRBJ2-3,TRBD2,NA,CASSFGTSGRLAPDTQYF,TGTGCCAGCAGCTTTGGGACTAGCGGGAGATTGGCTCCAGATACGCAGTATTTT
TRBV15,15,TRBJ1-2,TRBD1,NA,CATSTGQGAAGGYTF,TGTGCCACCAGTACAGGACAGGGGGCGGCCGGAGGCTACACCTTC
TRBV7-2,17,TRBJ2-1,TRBD2,NA,CASSLDQPGLVANEQFF,TGTGCCAGCAGCTTAGATCAACCGGGACTAGTGGCCAATGAGCAGTTCTTC
TRBV5-1,15,TRBJ2-7,NA,NA,CASSLAAASSGEQYF,TGCGCCAGCAGCTTGGCTGCGGCTTCGTCCGGCGAGCAGTACTTC
TRBV7-8,15,TRBJ2-5,TRBD2,NA,CASTQGLAGEETQYF,TGTGCCAGCACCCAGGGACTAGCGGGAGAAGAGACCCAGTACTTC
TRBV29-1,12,TRBJ2-5,NA,NA,CSVEEVRETQYF,TGCAGCGTTGAGGAGGTTAGAGAGACCCAGTACTTC
TRBV18,18,TRBJ2-2,TRBD1,NA,CASSPGFGQGANTGELFF,TGTGCCAGCTCACCTGGTTTCGGACAGGGGGCTAACACCGGGGAGCTGTTTTTT
TRBV27,11,TRBJ2-5,NA,few,CATQGGYVQYF,TGTGCCACACAGGGCGGCTACGTGCAGTACTTC
TRBV25-1,14,TRBJ2-4,TRBD1,NA,CASSNRDRDYPQYF,TGTGCCAGCAGTAACCGGGACAGGGACTACCCACAGTACTTC
TRBV28,14,TRBJ2-6,NA,NA,CASMSSVRANVLTF,TGTGCCAGCATGTCCTCGGTTAGGGCCAACGTCCTGACTTTC
TRBV5-1,15,TRBJ2-7,NA,NA,CASSRDLGSSYEQYF,TGCGCCAGCAGCCGAGACCTAGGAAGCTCCTACGAGCAGTACTTC
TRBV2,16,TRBJ2-5,NA,NA,CASSDPTSFTQETQYF,TGTGCCAGCAGTGATCCTACTAGTTTCACTCAAGAGACCCAGTACTTC
TRBV27,16,TRBJ1-2,NA,NA,CASSLKALGRVYGYTF,TGTGCCAGCAGTTTAAAGGCGCTGGGGAGGGTGTATGGCTACACCTTC
TRBV9,13,TRBJ2-3,NA,NA,CASSVPPGDTQYF,TGTGCCAGCAGCGTTCCCCCCGGGGATACGCAGTATTTT
TRBV6-6,14,TRBJ2-1,TRBD2,NA,CASDRATSDREQFF,TGTGCCAGCGACCGGGCGACTAGCGATCGTGAGCAGTTCTTC
TRBV5-1,15,TRBJ1-2,NA,NA,CASSLLSSNPYGYTF,TGCGCCAGCAGCTTGCTTAGCAGCAACCCCTATGGCTACACCTTC
TRBV11-3,15,TRBJ2-5,TRBD2,NA,CASSPSGELQETQYF,TGTGCCAGCAGCCCTAGCGGGGAACTACAAGAGACCCAGTACTTC
TRBV19,17,TRBJ2-4,TRBD2,NA,CASSISSSGLAKNIQYF,TGTGCCAGTAGTATAAGTTCTAGCGGATTAGCCAAAAACATTCAGTACTTC
TRBV27,16,TRBJ2-1,NA,NA,CASSFLDSASNNEQFF,TGTGCCAGCAGTTTCCTCGACAGCGCTTCAAACAATGAGCAGTTCTTC
TRBV5-1,15,TRBJ2-1,TRBD2,NA,CASSPIPGGDNEQFF,TGCGCCAGCAGCCCGATCCCGGGAGGTGACAATGAGCAGTTCTTC
TRBV7-7,15,TRBJ2-5,TRBD2,NA,CASSLTSAWQETQYF,TGTGCTAGCAGCTTGACTAGCGCCTGGCAAGAGACCCAGTACTTC
TRBV30,14,TRBJ1-2,NA,few,CASSGGSPNYGYTF,TGTGCCTCATCGGGAGGCAGCCCTAACTATGGCTACACCTTC
TRBV2,17,TRBJ2-1,TRBD1,NA,CASSGSFDRGPYNEQFF,TGTGCCAGCAGTGGAAGTTTCGACAGGGGCCCCTACAATGAGCAGTTCTTC
TRBV19,15,TRBJ2-7,TRBD1,NA,CASSIVGQGLYEQYF,TGTGCCAGTAGTATAGTCGGACAGGGACTGTACGAGCAGTACTTC
TRBV19,15,TRBJ2-1,TRBD2,NA,CASSISGRASNEQFF,TGTGCCAGTAGTATCAGCGGGAGGGCCAGTAATGAGCAGTTCTTC
TRBV28,14,TRBJ2-1,NA,NA,CASSLFGGIGEQFF,TGTGCCAGCAGTTTATTCGGAGGGATCGGTGAGCAGTTCTTC
TRBV27,16,TRBJ2-1,TRBD1,NA,CASSPGQGRLYNEQFF,TGTGCCAGCAGTCCGGGACAGGGACGCCTCTACAATGAGCAGTTCTTC
TRBV13,16,TRBJ1-2,TRBD1,NA,CASSTRTGGNYYGYTF,TGTGCCAGCAGCACCCGGACAGGGGGCAATTACTACGGCTACACCTTC
TRBV7-2,17,TRBJ2-5,TRBD2,NA,CASSLVGAGGIQETQYF,TGTGCCAGCAGCTTAGTTGGGGCGGGAGGGATCCAAGAGACCCAGTACTTC
TRBV4-2,17,TRBJ2-7,TRBD2,NA,CASSPMGLAGEIYEQYF,TGTGCCAGCAGCCCTATGGGACTAGCGGGAGAGATTTACGAGCAGTACTTC
TRBV5-4,12,TRBJ2-7,NA,NA,CASSSPSYEQYF,TGTGCCAGCAGCTCCCCCTCCTACGAGCAGTACTTC
TRBV6-1,13,TRBJ1-5,TRBD1,NA,CASGDRYNQPQHF,TGTGCCAGCGGGGACAGGTACAATCAGCCCCAGCATTTT
TRBV19,15,TRBJ2-5,TRBD1,few,CASSIARDRQETQYF,TGTGCCAGTAGTATAGCCCGGGACAGACAAGAGACCCAGTACTTC
TRBV7-9,15,TRBJ2-7,NA,NA,CASSSIVGNMYEQYF,TGTGCCAGCAGCTCAATAGTCGGGAACATGTACGAGCAGTACTTC
TRBV18,14,TRBJ1-3,TRBD1,NA,CASSSGQGGNTIYF,TGTGCCAGCTCATCGGGACAGGGCGGGAACACCATATATTTT
TRBV14,16,TRBJ2-7,TRBD2,NA,CASSHQSGLGSYEQYF,TGTGCCAGCAGCCACCAAAGCGGACTAGGCTCCTACGAGCAGTACTTC
TRBV4-1,20,TRBJ2-3,TRBD2,NA,CASSQDLLAGGPWGTDTQYF,TGCGCCAGCAGCCAGGATCTCCTAGCGGGAGGTCCATGGGGCACAGATACGCAGTATTTT
TRBV6-5,16,TRBJ2-5,TRBD2,NA,CASSYWAGGPKETQYF,TGTGCCAGCAGTTACTGGGCGGGAGGGCCCAAAGAGACCCAGTACTTC
TRBV7-9,19,TRBJ1-2,TRBD1,NA,CASSLRRQRDRVKYYGYTF,TGTGCCAGCAGCTTAAGGAGACAACGAGACAGGGTGAAGTACTATGGCTACACCTTC